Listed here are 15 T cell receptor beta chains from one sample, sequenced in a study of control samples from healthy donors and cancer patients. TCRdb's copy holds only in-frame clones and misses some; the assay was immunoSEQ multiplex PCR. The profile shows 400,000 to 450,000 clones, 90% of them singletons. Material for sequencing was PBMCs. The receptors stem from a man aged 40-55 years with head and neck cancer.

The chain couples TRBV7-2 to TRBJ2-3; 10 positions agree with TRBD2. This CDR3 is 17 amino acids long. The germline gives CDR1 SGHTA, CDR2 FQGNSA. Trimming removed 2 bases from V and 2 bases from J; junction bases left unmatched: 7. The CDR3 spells CASSLSGLAVNTDTQYF. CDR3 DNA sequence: TGTGCCAGCAGCTTATCTGGACTAGCGGTAAACACAGATACGCAGTATTTT.

The CDR3 spells CASSDGGTAYEQYF. CDR3 nucleotides: TGCGCCAGCAGTGACGGCGGGACGGCCTACGAGCAGTACTTC. The V gene is TRBV10-1, the J gene TRBJ2-7, with D possibly matching TRBD2 (6 bases). The CDR3 runs to 14 residues. Trimming stripped 3 bases from V and 2 bases from J, with 11 bases between. Germline-derived CDR1 and CDR2 are WNHNN and SYGVQD (reference sequence).

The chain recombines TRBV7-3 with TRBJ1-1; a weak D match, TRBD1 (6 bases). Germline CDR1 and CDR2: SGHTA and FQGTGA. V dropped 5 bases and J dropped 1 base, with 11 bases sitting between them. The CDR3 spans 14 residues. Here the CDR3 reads CASSPLTGNTEAFF. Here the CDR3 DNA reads TGTGCCAGCAGCCCTTTGACAGGGAACACTGAAGCTTTCTTT.

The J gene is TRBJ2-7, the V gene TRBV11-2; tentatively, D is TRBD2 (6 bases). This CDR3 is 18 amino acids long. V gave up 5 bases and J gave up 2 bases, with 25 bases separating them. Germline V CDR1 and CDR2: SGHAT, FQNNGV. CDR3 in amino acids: CASSKRVIGGSLTYEQYF. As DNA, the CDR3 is TGTGCCAGCAGCAAAAGAGTGATTGGGGGGTCCCTCACCTACGAGCAGTACTTC.

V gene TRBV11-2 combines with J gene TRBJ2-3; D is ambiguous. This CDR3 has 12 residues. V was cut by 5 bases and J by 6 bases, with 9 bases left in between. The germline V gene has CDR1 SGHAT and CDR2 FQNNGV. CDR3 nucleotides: TGTGCCAGCAGCCTCTTTTGGGATACGCAGTATTTT. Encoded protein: CASSLFWDTQYF.

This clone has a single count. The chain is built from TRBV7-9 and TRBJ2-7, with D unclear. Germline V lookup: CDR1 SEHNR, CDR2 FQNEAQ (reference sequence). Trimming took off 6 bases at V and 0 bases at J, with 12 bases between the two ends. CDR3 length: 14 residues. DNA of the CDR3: TGTGCCAGCAGACAAGACGGCAGCTCCTACGAGCAGTACTTC. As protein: CASRQDGSSYEQYF.

The CDR3 protein is CASSAQGEGTEAFF. In nucleotides, the CDR3 is TGTGCCAGCTCAGCCCAGGGAGAGGGCACTGAAGCTTTCTTT. The rearrangement uses TRBV18 and TRBJ1-1, with D perhaps matching TRBD1 (5 bases). The germline V gene has CDR1 KGHSH and CDR2 LQKENI. Trimming shortened V by 5 bases and J by 4 bases, and 14 bases separated the two germline ends. CDR3 size: 14 residues.

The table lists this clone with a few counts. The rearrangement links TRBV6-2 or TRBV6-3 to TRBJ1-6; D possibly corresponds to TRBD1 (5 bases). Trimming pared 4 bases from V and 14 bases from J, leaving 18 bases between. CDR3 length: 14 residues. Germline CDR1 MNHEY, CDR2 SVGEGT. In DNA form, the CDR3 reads TGTGCCAGCAGTTTACCCGGGGGGAGCCAGACCCTCCACTTT. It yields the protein CASSLPGGSQTLHF.

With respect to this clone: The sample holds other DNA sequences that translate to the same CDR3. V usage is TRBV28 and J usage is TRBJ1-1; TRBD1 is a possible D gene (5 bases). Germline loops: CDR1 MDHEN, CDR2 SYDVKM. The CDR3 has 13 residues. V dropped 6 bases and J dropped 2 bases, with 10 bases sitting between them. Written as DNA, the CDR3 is TGTGCCAGCAGGAGGCAGGGTAACACTGAAGCTTTCTTT. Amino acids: CASRRQGNTEAFF.

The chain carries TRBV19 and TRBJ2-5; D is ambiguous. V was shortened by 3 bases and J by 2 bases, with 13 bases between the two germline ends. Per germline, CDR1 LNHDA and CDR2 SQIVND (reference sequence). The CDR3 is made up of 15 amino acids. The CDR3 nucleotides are TGTGCCAGTAGTATCTTTAGGCCAGGTCAAGAGACCCAGTACTTC. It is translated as CASSIFRPGQETQYF.

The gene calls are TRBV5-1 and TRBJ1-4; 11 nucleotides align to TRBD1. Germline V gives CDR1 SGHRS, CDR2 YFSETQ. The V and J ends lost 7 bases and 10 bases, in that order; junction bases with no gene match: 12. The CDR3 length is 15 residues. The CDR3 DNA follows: TGCGCCAGCGAGCCCATCTCGGGACAGGGGGGAAAACTGTTTTTT. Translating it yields CASEPISGQGGKLFF.

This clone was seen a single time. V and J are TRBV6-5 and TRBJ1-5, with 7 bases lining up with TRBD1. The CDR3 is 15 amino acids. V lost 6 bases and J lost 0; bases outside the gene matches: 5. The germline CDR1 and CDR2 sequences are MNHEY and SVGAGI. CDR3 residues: CASRAGGYSNQPQHF. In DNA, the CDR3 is TGTGCCAGCAGAGCAGGGGGATATAGCAATCAGCCCCAGCATTTT.

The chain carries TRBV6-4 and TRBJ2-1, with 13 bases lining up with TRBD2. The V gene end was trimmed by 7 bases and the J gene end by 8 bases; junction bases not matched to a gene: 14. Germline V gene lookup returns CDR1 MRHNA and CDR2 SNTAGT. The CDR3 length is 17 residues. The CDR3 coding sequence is TGTGCCAGCACCCCCCCGGGACTAGCGGGGCATCAGGATGAGCAGTTCTTC. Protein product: CASTPPGLAGHQDEQFF.

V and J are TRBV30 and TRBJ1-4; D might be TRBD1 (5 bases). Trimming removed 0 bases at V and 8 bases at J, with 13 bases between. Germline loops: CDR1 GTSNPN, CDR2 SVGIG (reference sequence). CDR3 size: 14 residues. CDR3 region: CAWSVRSGWEKLFF. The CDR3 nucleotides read TGTGCCTGGAGTGTAAGGTCAGGGTGGGAAAAACTGTTTTTT.

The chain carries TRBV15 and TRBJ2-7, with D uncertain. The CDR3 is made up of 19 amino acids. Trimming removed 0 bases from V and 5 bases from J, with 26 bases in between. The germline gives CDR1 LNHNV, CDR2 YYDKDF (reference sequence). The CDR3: CATSRDRALALASKNEQYF. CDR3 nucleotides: TGTGCCACCAGCAGAGATAGGGCCTTGGCCTTAGCCTCGAAAAACGAGCAGTACTTC.